Included here is one T cell receptor beta chain sequence, with context. Its cognate antigen is unknown. Germline V gene data show CDR1 as SEHNR and CDR2 as FQNEAQ (reference sequence). Trimming left V 10 bases short and J 6 bases short, with 19 bases between. The CDR3 loop spans 13 amino acids. This specimen belongs to a study of Siglec-9 on CD8 T cells in melanoma. Overall study findings and caveats: An effector memory CD8+ subset marked by Siglec-9 reportedly appeared to gather in melanoma.

Here immunoSEQ multiplex PCR was the method, and the copy in TCRdb shows in-frame clones only, minus some. The sample lists about 36,000 clones, approximately 84% occurring once. The clonotype was recovered from a human donor in good health. Sequences were obtained from Siglec-9- CD8+ T cells sorted from blood. This chain uses TRBV7-9 with TRBJ2-7; TRBD2 might be the D (6 bases). CDR3 amino acids: CATTGLPSSEQYF. CDR3 in DNA: TGTGCCACTACGGGACTCCCTTCTAGCGAGCAGTACTTC.